The 19 T cell receptor beta chains below come from one sample, sequenced in a study of T cells in Graves' hyperthyroidism and ophthalmopathy. Amplification yielded TCR beta CDR3 regions, with RNA transcripts as the source. HTBI primers drove first-round RT-PCR of the TCR CDR3. TCRdb redid the calling of the multiplex PCR reads with MiXCR, one entry per CDR3 protein. The sample lists approximately 320,000 distinct CDR3 sequences; 15% to 20% were seen once. Specimen: blood. The origin of the receptors is a man aged 25 to 40 with Graves' hyperthyroidism.

This clonotype has only a few counts. The chain uses TRBV7-3 and TRBJ2-7; 8 bases agree with TRBD2. V lost 4 bases and J lost 3; bases outside the gene matches: 8. The CDR3 is 15 amino acids. Germline values: CDR1 SGHTA, CDR2 FQGTGA. The CDR3 DNA sequence: TGTGCCAGCAGCTCTACTAGCGGAACCGTCTACGAGCAGTACTTC. It translates to CASSSTSGTVYEQYF.

There are a few counts of this clonotype. This sequence may be a read error, since a much larger clone differs from it by one base. This sequence joins TRBV27 and TRBJ2-7; no clear D gene. The V gene's germline CDR1 is MNHEY and CDR2 SMNVEV (reference sequence). With 4 bases removed from V and 3 bases from J, the gap between germline ends came to 1 base. CDR3 length: 10 residues. This CDR3 reads CASSYYEQYF. As DNA, the CDR3 is TGTGCCAGCAGTTACTACGAGCAGTACTTC.

The gene calls are TRBV19 and TRBJ2-2; D unclear. Deletions cut 8 bases from V and 2 bases from J, with 9 bases between. The CDR3 is 13 residues long. Per the germline V gene, CDR1 is LNHDA and CDR2 is SQIVND (reference sequence). DNA of the CDR3: TGTGCCAGTGTCCCAGTAAACACCGGGGAGCTGTTTTTT. It codes for CASVPVNTGELFF.

This clonotype was observed a few times. This rearrangement joins TRBV7-9 to TRBJ2-7, with D perhaps matching TRBD1 (5 bases). The CDR3 is 13 residues long. Trimming stripped 6 bases from V and 0 bases from J, with 9 bases between. Germline CDR1 reads SEHNR; CDR2 reads FQNEAQ (reference sequence). In nucleotides, the CDR3 is TGTGCCAGCAGTAACCAGGGCTCCTACGAGCAGTACTTC. Translating gives CASSNQGSYEQYF. The complete variable domain, with remaining parts taken from reference TRBV7-9 and TRBJ2-7, reads DTGVSQNPRHKITKRGQNVTFRCDPISEHNRLYWYRQTLGQGPEFLTYFQNEAQLEKSRLLSDRFSAERPKGSFSTLEIQRTEQGDSAMYLCASSNQGSYEQYFGPGTRLTVT.

On this clonotype itself: A read error may explain this, as a much larger clone is one base away. The rearrangement links TRBV28 to TRBJ2-1; the match to TRBD2 covers 11 bases. Germline CDR1 and CDR2: MDHEN and SYDVKM. With 4 bases clipped from V and 1 base from J, the junction kept 6 bases outside the gene matches. The CDR3 loop spans 17 amino acids. The CDR3 nucleotides read TGTGCCAGCAGTTCGCCGGGACTAGCGGATTCCTACAATGAGCAGTTCTTC. This encodes CASSSPGLADSYNEQFF.

Ten or more counts support this clonotype. The rearrangement joins TRBV18 to TRBJ1-1, with D unresolved. Deletions cut 4 bases from V and 5 bases from J, with 8 bases between. The CDR3 runs 12 residues. Germline V gene sequence: CDR1 KGHSH, CDR2 LQKENI. The CDR3 DNA reads as TGTGCCAGCTCACGGCGGGAAACTGAAGCTTTCTTT. It codes for CASSRRETEAFF.

This clonotype was recorded many times. V usage is TRBV28 and J usage is TRBJ2-3; 12 nucleotides line up with TRBD2. This CDR3 is 17 amino acids long. Germline V gives CDR1 MDHEN, CDR2 SYDVKM. The V and J ends lost 1 base and 4 bases, in that order; junction bases with no gene match: 6. The DNA of the CDR3 is TGTGCCAGCAGTTTATCCGGACTAGCGGGATTGGCAGATACGCAGTATTTT. It translates to CASSLSGLAGLADTQYF.

This clonotype was seen repeatedly, ten times or more. This sequence joins TRBV20-1 and TRBJ2-1, with a possible D match to TRBD1 (6 bases). The length of the CDR3 is 15 residues. The germline V gene has CDR1 DFQATT and CDR2 SNEGSKA (reference sequence). V lost 2 bases, J lost 0 bases, and 11 bases lay in between. In DNA form, the CDR3 reads TGCAGTGCTAGACAGGGGCCGAGCTCCTACAATGAGCAGTTCTTC. Translated: CSARQGPSSYNEQFF.

This clonotype was recorded many times. The chain recombines TRBV11-2 with TRBJ2-7; a weak D match, TRBD1 (5 bases). This CDR3 contains 14 residues. V lost 1 base and J 3 bases, leaving 10 bases between the germline ends. Germline CDR1 SGHAT, CDR2 FQNNGV. CDR3 region: CASSLVQDSYEQYF. The CDR3 DNA reads TGTGCCAGCAGCTTAGTACAGGATAGCTACGAGCAGTACTTC.

This clonotype was seen at least ten times. This chain connects TRBV28 to TRBJ2-1; D might be TRBD2 (6 bases). In germline, CDR1 is MDHEN, CDR2 SYDVKM. The CDR3 totals 17 residues. Trimming pared 6 bases from V and 5 bases from J, leaving 23 bases between. The CDR3: CASSHRGDSPAHNEQFF. The CDR3 region has the DNA TGTGCCAGCAGCCACCGCGGGGACTCTCCCGCCCACAATGAGCAGTTCTTC.

This clonotype was seen at least ten times. The genes are TRBV5-1 and TRBJ1-2, with unresolved D. CDR1 is SGHRS and CDR2 is YFSETQ in the germline V gene. Trimming stripped 5 bases from V and 4 bases from J, with 15 bases between. The CDR3 sequence is 14 residues long. The CDR3 DNA reads TGCGCCAGCAGGGAGACGGCGCAGAGCTATGGCTACACCTTC. This encodes CASRETAQSYGYTF.

This clonotype was recorded many times. The genes are TRBV28 and TRBJ2-6, with D hard to call. V was cut by 6 bases and J by 0 bases, with 9 bases left in between. This CDR3 spans 15 amino acids. From germline, CDR1 is MDHEN and CDR2 SYDVKM. CDR3 sequence: CASSGAHSGANVLTF. CDR3 nucleotides: TGTGCCAGCAGCGGAGCTCACTCTGGGGCCAACGTCCTGACTTTC.

There are many counts of this clonotype. This rearrangement joins TRBV20-1 to TRBJ2-5; no reliable D call. The CDR3 length is 11 residues. CDR1 DFQATT and CDR2 SNEGSKA come from the germline V gene (reference sequence). V lost 3 bases and J lost 2, with 4 bases in between. The CDR3 sequence is CSASSQETQYF. CDR3 bases: TGCAGTGCTAGTTCACAAGAGACCCAGTACTTC.

Here the CDR3 reads CATSDPDGLREKLFF. The DNA of the CDR3 is TGTGCCACCAGTGACCCGGACGGCCTTCGAGAAAAACTGTTTTTT. This chain uses TRBV24-1 with TRBJ1-4; D is undetermined. CDR3 length: 15 amino acids. Germline values: CDR1 KGHDR, CDR2 SFDVKD. Trimming took 4 bases from V and 8 from J, leaving 16 bases between them.

The chain employs TRBV6-1 and TRBJ1-5; 9 bases are shared with TRBD1. The CDR3 has 14 residues. Germline V CDR1 and CDR2: MNHNS, SASEGT. V was clipped by 5 bases and J by 7 bases; unmatched bases: 6. CDR3 sequence (DNA): TGTGCCAGCAGTCAACAGGGGGCCGGACAGCCCCAGCATTTT. Protein: CASSQQGAGQPQHF.

This clonotype was seen at least ten times. The genes are TRBV7-3 and TRBJ1-1; D call uncertain. Trimming stripped 0 bases from V and 7 bases from J, with 9 bases between. Germline V lookup: CDR1 SGHTA, CDR2 FQGTGA. CDR3 size: 13 residues. DNA for the CDR3: TGTGCCAGCAGCTTAACGTCGGCGGGTGAAGCTTTCTTT. It is translated as CASSLTSAGEAFF.

This clonotype was seen many times. The chain recombines TRBV6-1 with TRBJ2-7, with a possible D match to TRBD2 (6 bases). This CDR3 has 15 residues. Germline V CDR1 and CDR2: MNHNS, SASEGT. The V end was cut by 5 bases, the J end by 2 bases, with 16 bases between. The CDR3 reads CASSKEGTATYEQYF. The CDR3 DNA is TGTGCCAGCAGTAAGGAGGGGACTGCCACCTACGAGCAGTACTTC.

This clonotype was seen many times. The chain joins TRBV18 to TRBJ1-2; D may be TRBD1 (5 bases). Germline loops: CDR1 KGHSH, CDR2 LQKENI. The CDR3 spans 13 residues. Trimming took 3 bases from V and 4 from J, leaving 9 bases between them. The CDR3 region is CASSPDGGYGYTF. The CDR3 DNA is TGTGCCAGCTCACCTGACGGGGGCTATGGCTACACCTTC.

This clonotype turned up a few times. The rearrangement links TRBV27 to TRBJ1-2; TRBD1 is a possible D gene (5 bases). V was pared by 5 bases and J by 10 bases, with 17 bases between. Germline V gene sequence: CDR1 MNHEY, CDR2 SMNVEV (reference sequence). This CDR3 region has 13 residues. CDR3 coding DNA: TGTGCCAGCAGTCGAAGCCGGGACGAGCACTACACCTTC. It codes for CASSRSRDEHYTF.